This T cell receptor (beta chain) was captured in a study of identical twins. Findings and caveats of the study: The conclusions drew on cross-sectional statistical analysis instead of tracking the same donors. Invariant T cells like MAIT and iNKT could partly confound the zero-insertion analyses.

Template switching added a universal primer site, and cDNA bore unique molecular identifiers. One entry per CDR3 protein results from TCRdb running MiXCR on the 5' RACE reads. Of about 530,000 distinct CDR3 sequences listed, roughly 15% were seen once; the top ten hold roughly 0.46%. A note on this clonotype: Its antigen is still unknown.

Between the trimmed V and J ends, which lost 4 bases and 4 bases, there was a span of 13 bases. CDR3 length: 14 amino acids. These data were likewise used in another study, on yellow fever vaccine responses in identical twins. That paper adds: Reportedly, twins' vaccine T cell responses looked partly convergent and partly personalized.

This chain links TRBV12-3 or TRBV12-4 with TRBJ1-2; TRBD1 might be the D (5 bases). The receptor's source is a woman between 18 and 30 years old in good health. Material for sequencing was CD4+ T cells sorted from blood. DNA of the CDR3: TGTGCCAGCAGTTCGGGGCGCCTACCCTATGGCTACACCTTC. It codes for CASSSGRLPYGYTF.